The 21 T cell receptor beta chains presented below share a single source sample, sequenced in a study of neoadjuvant anti-PD-1 for oral cavity cancer. Time point here: after neoadjuvant nivolumab, at surgical resection. Repertoires were generated with immunoSEQ multiplex PCR, while TCRdb's copy carries only in-frame clones and drops some. The sample records approximately 16,000 clones, 40% being singletons. The sample consisted of tumor tissue, taken after nivolumab (anti-PD-1) treatment. These receptors came from a person aged 40-85 years with oral cavity squamous cell carcinoma.

This chain joins TRBV7-2 and TRBJ1-2, with a tentative D call TRBD1 (5 bases). Germline CDR1 reads SGHTA; CDR2 reads FQGNSA. CDR3 length: 12 residues. Trimming shortened V by 1 base and J by 6 bases, and 6 bases separated the two germline ends. The CDR3 is CASSLGQNGYTF. CDR3 DNA: TGTGCCAGCAGCTTAGGACAGAATGGCTACACCTTC.

CDR3 DNA: TGTGCCAGCAGCTACAGACAGCCTCAGGCGGGCGAGCAGTACTTC. Translated: CASSYRQPQAGEQYF. J is TRBJ2-7 and V is TRBV7-2, with D possibly called TRBD1 or TRBD2 (5 bases each). The germline V gene encodes CDR1 SGHTA and CDR2 FQGNSA. V lost 4 bases to trimming and J lost 6 bases, with 19 bases between them. The CDR3 is made up of 15 amino acids.

This chain links TRBV6-5 with TRBJ2-5; TRBD1 aligns across 7 bases. V was pared by 8 bases and J by 2 bases, with 11 bases of the junction left unmatched. The CDR3 covers 15 residues. The V gene's germline CDR1 is MNHEY and CDR2 SVGAGI. DNA for the CDR3: TGTGCCAGCGCCCGGGACAGAAGACCGCAAGAGACCCAGTACTTC. It is translated as CASARDRRPQETQYF.

The count of this clone is one. The chain uses TRBV5-4 and TRBJ2-1; 8 bases are a match to TRBD2. The CDR3 runs to 14 residues. Germline V CDR1 and CDR2: SGHNT, YYREEE (reference sequence). J was trimmed by 7 bases and V by 3 bases; bases with no gene match: 6. The CDR3 nucleotides read TGTGCCAGCAGCTGGGGCGGGGGGCCGAATGAGCAGTTCTTC. It is translated as CASSWGGGPNEQFF.

The rearrangement joins TRBV5-1 to TRBJ1-1; D remains ambiguous. V shed 0 bases and J shed 8 bases, with 14 bases lying between them. CDR3 length: 14 amino acids. Germline V gene lookup returns CDR1 SGHRS and CDR2 YFSETQ. CDR3 coding DNA: TGCGCCAGCAGCTTGGCTGGGATCCCGAGAGAAGCTTTCTTT. Translated, it gives CASSLAGIPREAFF.

The chain has TRBV6-1 and TRBJ2-2; TRBD1 matches at 8 bases. Germline V CDR1 and CDR2: MNHNS, SASEGT. J was trimmed by 5 bases and V by 3 bases; bases with no gene match: 5. CDR3 size: 15 residues. CDR3 bases: TGTGCCAGCAGTGAGGCCAGGGGGCGTACCGGGGAGCTGTTTTTT. Residues: CASSEARGRTGELFF.

This clone was detected a few times. Written as DNA, the CDR3 is TGTGCCAGCAGTGAATTCTCAGAGAACACTGAAGCTTTCTTT. Residues: CASSEFSENTEAFF. The gene calls are TRBV27 and TRBJ1-1; D gene ambiguous. The CDR3 has 14 residues. Germline V lookup: CDR1 MNHEY, CDR2 SMNVEV (reference sequence). V was cut by 5 bases and J by 1 base, with 11 bases left in between.

This chain joins TRBV30 and TRBJ2-3; 9 nucleotides match TRBD1. Germline CDR1 is GTSNPN and CDR2 is SVGIG (reference sequence). This CDR3 spans 14 amino acids. J was trimmed by 5 bases and V by 3 bases; bases with no gene match: 6. Here the CDR3 reads CAWRDRQGGDTQYF. CDR3 in DNA: TGTGCCTGGAGAGACCGACAGGGGGGAGATACGCAGTATTTT. The variable domain in full, completed from reference TRBV30 and TRBJ2-3, reads SQTIHQWPATLVQPVGSPLSLECTVEGTSNPNLYWYRQAAGRGLQLLFYSVGIGQISSEVPQNLSASRPQDRQFILSSKKLLLSDSGFYLCAWRDRQGGDTQYFGPGTRLTVL.

The chain employs TRBV5-4 and TRBJ1-2; D uncertain. V gave up 4 bases and J gave up 5 bases, with 6 bases separating them. This CDR3 is built from 11 residues. Germline V gene lookup returns CDR1 SGHNT and CDR2 YYREEE (reference sequence). CDR3 sequence reads: CASSGDYGYTF. The CDR3 region has the DNA TGTGCCAGCAGCGGCGATTATGGCTACACCTTC.

The rearrangement joins TRBV7-3 to TRBJ2-2; D gene ambiguous. The CDR3 runs to 14 residues. Trimming stripped 1 base from V and 5 bases from J, with 8 bases between. Germline lookup yields CDR1 SGHTA and CDR2 FQGTGA. CDR3 bases: TGTGCCAGCAGCTTAATGGCGACAACCGGGGAGCTGTTTTTT. Protein: CASSLMATTGELFF. The full variable domain, in which reference TRBV7-3 and TRBJ2-2 provide the parts outside the CDR3, is GAGVSQTPSNKVTEKGKYVELRCDPISGHTALYWYRQSLGQGPEFLIYFQGTGAADDSGLPNDRFFAVRPEGSVSTLKIQRTERGDSAVYLCASSLMATTGELFFGEGSRLTVL.

The chain has TRBV29-1 and TRBJ1-2; no clear D. There are 13 residues in the CDR3. Germline assignment: CDR1 SQVTM and CDR2 ANQGSEA. V was trimmed by 4 bases and J by 0 bases, leaving 9 bases between them. The CDR3 DNA reads as TGCAGCGTTGGTGGAAATTCTAACTATGGCTACACCTTC. Translation: CSVGGNSNYGYTF.

V gene TRBV4-1 combines with J gene TRBJ1-6; 8 bases fit TRBD1. The CDR3 runs 18 residues. Germline V gene sequence: CDR1 MGHRA, CDR2 YSYEKL. V trimming: 1 base; J trimming: 0 bases; junction bases outside the gene matches: 5. The CDR3 spells CASSQGTGGSSYNSPLHF. The CDR3, as DNA: TGCGCCAGCAGCCAAGGAACAGGGGGTAGCTCCTATAATTCACCCCTCCACTTT.

V is TRBV4-3 and J is TRBJ2-3; 8 nucleotides align to TRBD2. J gave up 2 bases and V 1 base, and 14 bases lay outside the gene matches. Germline V gene lookup returns CDR1 LGHNA and CDR2 YSLEER. The CDR3 extends over 19 amino acids. CDR3 nucleotides: TGCGCCAGCAGCCAAGGAAGGGCTTTTGGGCGGGGGGACACAGATACGCAGTATTTT. Encoded protein: CASSQGRAFGRGDTDTQYF.

The chain links TRBV7-7 to TRBJ1-3; D possibly corresponds to TRBD1 (5 bases). V gave up 4 bases and J gave up 0 bases, with 10 bases separating them. The CDR3 contains 15 residues. Germline V gene sequence: CDR1 SSHAT, CDR2 FNYEAQ (reference sequence). The CDR3 loop is CASSSSRGSGNTIYF. The DNA of the CDR3 is TGTGCCAGCAGCTCCTCGAGGGGCTCTGGAAACACCATATATTTT.

This chain links TRBV6-1 with TRBJ1-6, with D perhaps matching TRBD1 (5 bases). CDR3 length: 14 residues. Germline V gene lookup returns CDR1 MNHNS and CDR2 SASEGT. V gave up 5 bases and J gave up 5 bases, with 10 bases separating them. The CDR3 DNA reads as TGTGCCAGCAGTCCGGGACGGAATAATTCACCCCTCCACTTT. Its translation: CASSPGRNNSPLHF.

J is TRBJ1-2 and V is TRBV4-2; D is possibly TRBD1 (5 bases). From germline, CDR1 is LGHNA and CDR2 YNFKEQ. Trimming left V 5 bases short and J 4 bases short, with 20 bases between. This CDR3 contains 16 residues. The CDR3 DNA is TGTGCCAGCAGCTCTGGGACGACGGCCGCAACCTATGGCTACACCTTC. It codes for CASSSGTTAATYGYTF.

This clone was seen only a few times. The chain couples TRBV28 to TRBJ2-2, with a weak D call TRBD2 (5 bases). Trimming removed 6 bases from V and 0 bases from J, with 20 bases in between. There are 18 residues in the CDR3. The germline CDR1 and CDR2 sequences are MDHEN and SYDVKM. The CDR3 is CASRTIMGLATNTGELFF. DNA for the CDR3: TGTGCCAGCAGAACCATTATGGGCCTAGCTACGAACACCGGGGAGCTGTTTTTT.

This clone was seen just once. The chain links TRBV10-2 to TRBJ1-2, with D unresolved. Germline V lookup: CDR1 WSHSY, CDR2 SAAADI. This CDR3 has 15 residues. V was trimmed by 3 bases and J by 1 base, leaving 12 bases between them. The CDR3 DNA follows: TGCGCCAGCAGTGAATCCCAGGTCCTTAACTATGGCTACACCTTC. The encoded protein is CASSESQVLNYGYTF.

This chain connects TRBV2 to TRBJ2-1; D gene ambiguous. The V end was cut by 6 bases, the J end by 4 bases, with 10 bases between. From germline, CDR1 is SNHLY and CDR2 FYNNEI. The CDR3 length is 13 residues. CDR3 region: CASSVGQYNEQFF. The CDR3 DNA is TGTGCCAGCAGCGTCGGGCAGTACAATGAGCAGTTCTTC.

This clone is categorized as medium-sized. The CDR3 coding sequence is TGTGCCAGCAGTCCCCGCCCAGGGACAGTTAGCACCGGGGAGCTGTTTTTT. It codes for CASSPRPGTVSTGELFF. V is TRBV27 and J is TRBJ2-2; 7 bases align to TRBD1. The germline V gene encodes CDR1 MNHEY and CDR2 SMNVEV (reference sequence). With 5 bases clipped from V and 4 bases from J, the junction kept 13 bases outside the gene matches. The CDR3 extends over 17 amino acids.

V gene TRBV5-6 combines with J gene TRBJ1-1; a weak D match, TRBD1 (6 bases). CDR1 is SGHDT, CDR2 YYEEEE, per germline. The CDR3 has 14 amino acids. The V end lost 0 bases, the J end lost 1 base, and 7 bases lay between the germline ends. The CDR3: CASSLVGGNTEAFF. DNA of the CDR3: TGTGCCAGCAGCTTGGTAGGGGGGAACACTGAAGCTTTCTTT.